This record looks at one T cell receptor (beta chain) sequence and its context. This clone has only one observation. This clone's antigen is unknown. Base qualities are missing; no much larger clone stands one base away. At the DNA level, this CDR3 is encoded by other sequences in the same sample as well. This sample is part of a study of cytomegalovirus exposure and HLA in healthy donors (dated by TCRdb to about 2017). At the level of the whole study: An earlier analysis of several hundred of the donors reported 276 Gb of sequence data and some 120 million unique TCR beta sequences from about 180 million T cells. Roughly 310 gigabases of sequencing data and tens of millions of unique TCR sequences were included in an early release covering 550 to 800 HLA-typed donors. Of the roughly 420 genotyped donors, 81% were placed in the genetic ancestry cluster associated with self-reported Caucasian donors. The study aimed to test whether signatures of past pathogen exposure could be identified by cataloging public T cell receptors. Using immunosequencing, the study profiled T cell repertoires from roughly 650 subjects and related those repertoires to cytomegalovirus serostatus. Besides the first cohort of 500 to 700 subjects, a separate validation cohort made up of roughly 130 different subjects was used. To predict cytomegalovirus infection status, the study brought together high-throughput TCR immunosequencing, statistical association of individual TCRs with disease status, and machine learning. A later analysis re-examined previously published TCR beta repertoires from 610 or so donors and added high-resolution HLA genotyping to investigate patterns of TCR occurrence. The later analysis used no new phenotypic data to find candidate immune exposures, relying instead on TCR beta sequences and their occurrence across donors. To decide whether each TCR beta V gene segment behaved as functional or pseudogenic, an earlier analysis of 587 of the donors relied on high-throughput TCR beta sequencing. Donor age, sex, ethnicity and CMV serostatus were compiled together with the repertoire data. In a later genetic analysis, genome-wide SNP genotypes for about three fifths of the roughly 670 donors were used, and that subset was treated as a discovery cohort. All discovery cohort repertoires had been generated using a single sequencing platform. HLA typing included class I and class II loci at four-digit resolution. The number of donors typed differed by locus, with roughly 629-640 for A, B, C, DRB1 and DQB1, 522 for DQA1, over 600 for DPA1, and 472 for DPB1. Because of strong linkage in the cohort, five DR-DQ haplotypes were treated as single units for association and clustering. On average, about 240,000 unique TCR beta nucleotide sequences were sequenced per donor among some 430 genotyped donors of the cohort, with about 17% of those sequences being non-productive. The paper as a whole reports these results and caveats: A group of highly shared sequence variants was considered likely to be a technical artifact of the sequencing pipeline. The authors suggested that the approach could potentially be extended to other disease states and immunological phenotypes. Some IMGT-functional V segments, including TRBV6-2 and TRBV6-3, could not be distinguished by the 87-base-pair reads and were therefore excluded. In an earlier analysis of roughly 560 of the donors, most TCR beta V segments were observed in productive rearrangements about 90% or about 30% of the time, broadly matching IMGT annotations. Several of the top co-occurrence clusters appeared to be linked to parvovirus B19, influenza, CMV and Epstein-Barr virus, according to a later analysis. In vitro tests confirmed that a few of the cytomegalovirus-associated TCR beta chains recognize cytomegalovirus antigens. Most TCR sequences were seen in very few donors, while some public TCRs were found in many individuals. In this cohort, only TCR beta chains were sequenced, and detectable features were limited by the absence of alpha or paired-chain data. In both the original and validation cohorts, the classifier was reported to diagnose cytomegalovirus status with high specificity and sensitivity. V-gene and J-gene trimming of TCR beta chains was associated with a missense DCLRE1C variant in a later genetic analysis, and the association was replicated in an independent cohort. The study listed 164 TCR beta chains as associated with cytomegalovirus. According to a later genetic analysis, donors in an Asian-associated ancestry cluster had fewer N-insertions in productive TCRs than the approximately 700-donor mean. Linkage disequilibrium might explain the correlated functional status among segregating V segments, but an unknown experimental factor could not be excluded. A later analysis associated around 16,000 TCR beta sequences with specific HLA alleles at a false discovery rate of 0.05. The only immune exposure information available for the cohort was CMV serostatus. Because some donors lacked HLA typing at each locus, the association tests relied only on the typed subset. Most CMV-associated TCR beta chains appeared to be HLA-restricted in a later analysis, and the HLA associations seemed to be driven largely by CMV exposure. The presence/absence analyses assumed that sequencing depth was roughly uniform across donors, and that assumption may not be true. A further reported finding was that TCR beta sequences accurately predicted the HLA-A and HLA-B alleles for most subjects in the first cohort. Seventeen rarely observed V segments, including chromosome 9 orphons, were excluded from the earlier analysis of several hundred of the donors because counts were too low. Strong co-occurrence of HLA alleles, especially DR and DQ, made assigning TCR associations to individual alleles difficult. A later analysis found that HLA-associated TCR beta chains were more clonally expanded and had lower generation probabilities than equally common non-associated chains. According to a later analysis, TCR association rates differed among HLA loci, with DRB1 alleles showing the most associated TCRs and HLA-C alleles showing the fewest.

In total, approximately 610 healthy bone marrow donors made up the cohort. All cohort members were sampled while nominally healthy, although unrecorded immune exposures were likely present. The donor tested CMV seronegative and was one of the 352 seronegative cohort members. A peripheral blood sample was provided by each donor, and peripheral blood mononuclear cells were used for TCR beta sequencing. The Qiagen DNeasy Blood Extraction Kit was used to extract genomic DNA from the blood cell samples. The germline V gene gives CDR1 as SGHRS and CDR2 as YFSETQ. From the cysteine up to the phenylalanine, the CDR3 has a length of 14 residues. Here the CDR3 DNA is all that survives: 42 bases in frame from base 1. The junction carries 11 bases between V and J, which are trimmed by 0 bases and 4 bases respectively. Preparation of the library involved the immunoSEQ multiplex PCR assay. A mixture of 60 forward primers for TCR Vbeta segments and 13 reverse primers for TCR Jbeta segments was used in the multiplex PCR. The CDR3 region of rearranged TCR beta genes was amplified from genomic DNA with a multiplex PCR assay. The amplified TCR beta libraries were sequenced on the Illumina HiSeq System as 87-base-pair reads. In the paper's pipeline: Across the 600 to 700 repertoires, a later analysis counted tens of millions of unique TCR beta chains, roughly 11 million of which were shared by at least two donors. To remove PCR and sequencing errors, raw reads were error-corrected and collapsed into unique sequences using a nearest-neighbor algorithm that merged closely related sequences. CDR3 sequences were aligned to IMGT reference sequences to assign V, D and J gene segments. Each retained sequence needed at least a six-nucleotide match to both a V gene segment and a J gene segment. A rearrangement was called productive if the CDR3 had no stop codons and remained in frame with V and J, and every other rearrangement was called non-productive. CDR3 was defined according to IMGT convention as the region running from the second conserved V-encoded cysteine to the conserved J-encoded phenylalanine. The earlier analysis of about 590 of the donors excluded sequences that lacked an unambiguous match to a single V gene segment. An earlier analysis of approximately 590 of the donors called V segments functional above 56.7% productive rearrangements and segregating when the between-donor standard deviation exceeded 5%. To diagnose cytomegalovirus status from the catalog of TCR beta chain sequences, a statistical classification framework was built. A later analysis assigned V and J genes by comparing TCR nucleotide sequences with IMGT/GENE-DB human TR gene sequences. The TCRdist pipeline was used in a later analysis to assign CDR3 sequences and most-parsimonious VDJ recombination scenarios. In a later analysis, each TCR beta chain was defined by its CDR3 amino acid sequence together with its V-gene family, and reads without a unique V-gene family were excluded. A later analysis removed 500 to 650 highly shared, low-generation-probability nucleotide sequences to deal with suspected cross-contamination and a sequencing artifact. In a later analysis, a clonal expansion index for each public chain was calculated from normalized within-repertoire ranks of inferred template counts. In a later analysis, generation probabilities were computed with a VDJ recombination model fitted to out-of-frame rearrangements, and the resulting probabilities were checked against IGoR. A later analysis scored TCR-TCR, TCR-HLA and TCR-CMV co-occurrence with hypergeometric tests, applying a repertoire-size bias correction to TCR pairs. To estimate false discovery rates, a later analysis permuted the HLA or CMV assignments 20 times. In a later analysis, co-occurring TCRs were grouped with DBSCAN, and TCRdist sequence similarity was added when clustering was performed within HLA-allele-positive subsets. Repertoires with fewer than 30,000 or more than 120,000 public chains, plus five repertoires with anomalous nucleotide sharing, were excluded from co-occurrence clustering. TCRdb re-hosts the immuneACCESS table, in-frame sequences only. Its copies lack some clones; in the studies checked, an unresolved V gene accounts for under half of them, and the cause for the rest is not known. D and trimming come from the DNA, and the V and J calls and clone size come from that table. The sample includes fewer than 250,000 clones, with roughly three quarters observed a single time. In total, the top ten clones hold 1.5% to 2% of the sample.

Sequencing was done on a sample of PBMCs. The rearrangement combines TRBV5-1 with TRBJ2-7; perhaps TRBD1 is the D gene, with 6 bases matching. This TCR was sampled from a woman under 30 in good health and CMV-seronegative. The encoded CDR3 is CASSLEGGRYEQYF. The sequenced DNA is TGCGCCAGCAGCTTGGAAGGGGGACGGTACGAGCAGTACTTC.